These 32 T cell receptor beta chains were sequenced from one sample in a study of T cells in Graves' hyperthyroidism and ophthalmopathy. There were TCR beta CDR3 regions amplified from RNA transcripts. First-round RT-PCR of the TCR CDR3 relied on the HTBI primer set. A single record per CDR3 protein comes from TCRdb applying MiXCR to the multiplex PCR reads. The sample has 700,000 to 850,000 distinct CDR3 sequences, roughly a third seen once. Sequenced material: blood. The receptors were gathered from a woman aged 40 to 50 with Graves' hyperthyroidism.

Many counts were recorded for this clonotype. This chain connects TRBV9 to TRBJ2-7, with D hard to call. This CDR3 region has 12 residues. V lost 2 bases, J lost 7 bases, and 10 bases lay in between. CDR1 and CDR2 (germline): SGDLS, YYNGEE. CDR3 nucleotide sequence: TGTGCCAGCAGCGTGTCGGGTGGAGAGCAGTACTTC. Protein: CASSVSGGEQYF. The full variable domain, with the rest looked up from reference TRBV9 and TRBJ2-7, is DSGVTQTPKHLITATGQRVTLRCSPRSGDLSVYWYQQSLDQGLQFLIQYYNGEERAKGNILERFSAQQFPDLHSELNLSSLELGDSALYFCASSVSGGEQYFGPGTRLTVT.

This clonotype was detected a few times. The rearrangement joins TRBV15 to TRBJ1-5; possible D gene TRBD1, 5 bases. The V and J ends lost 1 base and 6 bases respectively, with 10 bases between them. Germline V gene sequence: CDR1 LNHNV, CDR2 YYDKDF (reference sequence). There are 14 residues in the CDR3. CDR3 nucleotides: TGTGCCACCAGCAGAGCCACAGGCGGTCAGCCCCAGCATTTT. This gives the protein CATSRATGGQPQHF.

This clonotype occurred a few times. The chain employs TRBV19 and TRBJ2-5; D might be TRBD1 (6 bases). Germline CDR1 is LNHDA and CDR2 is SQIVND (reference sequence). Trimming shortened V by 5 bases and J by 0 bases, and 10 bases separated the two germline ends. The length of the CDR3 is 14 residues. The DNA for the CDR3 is TGTGCCAGTAGTTTCCAGGGGTACCAAGAGACCCAGTACTTC. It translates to CASSFQGYQETQYF.

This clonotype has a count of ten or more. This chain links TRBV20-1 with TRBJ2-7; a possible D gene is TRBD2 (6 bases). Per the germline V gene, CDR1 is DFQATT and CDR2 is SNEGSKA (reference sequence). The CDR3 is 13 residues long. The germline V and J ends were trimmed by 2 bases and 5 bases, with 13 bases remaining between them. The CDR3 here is CSARWGVMDEQYF. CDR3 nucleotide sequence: TGCAGTGCTAGATGGGGGGTGATGGACGAGCAGTACTTC.

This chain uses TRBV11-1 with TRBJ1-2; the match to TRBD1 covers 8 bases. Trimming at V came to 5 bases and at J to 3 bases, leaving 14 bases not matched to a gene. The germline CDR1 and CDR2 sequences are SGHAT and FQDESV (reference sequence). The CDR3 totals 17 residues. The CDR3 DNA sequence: TGTGCCAGCAGCCTCCCCCGGGTCAGGGGGCTTTACTATGGCTACACCTTC. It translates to CASSLPRVRGLYYGYTF.

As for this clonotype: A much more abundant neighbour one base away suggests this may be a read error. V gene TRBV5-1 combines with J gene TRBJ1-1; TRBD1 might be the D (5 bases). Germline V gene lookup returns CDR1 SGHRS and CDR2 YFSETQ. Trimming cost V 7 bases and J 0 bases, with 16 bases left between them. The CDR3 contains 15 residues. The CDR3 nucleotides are TGCGCCAGCGGTGAATCCCTGACAGTGAACACTGAAGCTTTCTTT. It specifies CASGESLTVNTEAFF.

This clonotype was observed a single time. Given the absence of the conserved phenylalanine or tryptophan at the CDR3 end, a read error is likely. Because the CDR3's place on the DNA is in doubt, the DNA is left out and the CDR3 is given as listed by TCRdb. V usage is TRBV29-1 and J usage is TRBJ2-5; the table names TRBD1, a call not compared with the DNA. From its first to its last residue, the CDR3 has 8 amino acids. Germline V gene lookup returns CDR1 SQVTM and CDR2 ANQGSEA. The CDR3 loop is CSVVPGAG.

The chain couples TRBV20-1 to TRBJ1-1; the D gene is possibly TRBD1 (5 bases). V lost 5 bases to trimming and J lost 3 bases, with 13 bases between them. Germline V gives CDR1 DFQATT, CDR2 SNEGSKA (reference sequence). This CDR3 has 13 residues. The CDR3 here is CSAAGTADTEAFF. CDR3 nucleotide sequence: TGCAGTGCTGCCGGGACCGCTGACACTGAAGCTTTCTTT.

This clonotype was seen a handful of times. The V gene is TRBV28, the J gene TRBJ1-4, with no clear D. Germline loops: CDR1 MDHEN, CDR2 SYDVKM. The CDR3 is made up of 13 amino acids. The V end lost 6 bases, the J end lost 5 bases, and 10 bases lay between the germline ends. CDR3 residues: CASRMDANEKLFF. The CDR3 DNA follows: TGTGCCAGCAGAATGGACGCGAATGAAAAACTGTTTTTT.

CDR3 in amino acids: CASSRGVSGGAYEQYF. The CDR3 DNA follows: TGTGCCAGCAGCAGGGGGGTTAGCGGGGGGGCCTACGAGCAGTACTTC. The chain links TRBV7-9 to TRBJ2-7; TRBD2 matches at 11 bases. CDR1 is SEHNR and CDR2 is FQNEAQ in the germline V gene (reference sequence). The V segment lost 5 bases and the J segment 2 bases; nucleotides outside the gene matches: 8. There are 16 residues in the CDR3. Based on the CDR3 plus reference TRBV7-9 and TRBJ2-7, the full variable domain is DTGVSQNPRHKITKRGQNVTFRCDPISEHNRLYWYRQTLGQGPEFLTYFQNEAQLEKSRLLSDRFSAERPKGSFSTLEIQRTEQGDSAMYLCASSRGVSGGAYEQYFGPGTRLTVT.

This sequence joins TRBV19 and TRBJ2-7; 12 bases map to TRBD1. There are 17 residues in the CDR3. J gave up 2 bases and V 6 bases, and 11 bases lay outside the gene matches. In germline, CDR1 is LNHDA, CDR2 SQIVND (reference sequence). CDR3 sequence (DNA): TGTGCCAGTAGACAGAGGACCGGGACAGGGGGCGCCTACGAGCAGTACTTC. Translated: CASRQRTGTGGAYEQYF.

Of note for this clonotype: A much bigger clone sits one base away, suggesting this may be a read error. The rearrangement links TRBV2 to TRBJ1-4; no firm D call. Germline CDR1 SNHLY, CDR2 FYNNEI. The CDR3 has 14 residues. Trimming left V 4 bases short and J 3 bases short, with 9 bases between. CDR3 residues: CASSGSSANEKLFF. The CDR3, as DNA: TGTGCCAGCAGTGGGAGCTCAGCTAATGAAAAACTGTTTTTT.

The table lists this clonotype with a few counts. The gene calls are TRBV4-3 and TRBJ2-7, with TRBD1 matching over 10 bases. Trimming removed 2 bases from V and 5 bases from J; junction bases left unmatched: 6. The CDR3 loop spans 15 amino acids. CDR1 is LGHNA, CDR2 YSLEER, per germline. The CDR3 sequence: CASSQSDRGPHEQYF. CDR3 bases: TGCGCCAGCAGCCAAAGTGACAGGGGGCCCCACGAGCAGTACTTC.

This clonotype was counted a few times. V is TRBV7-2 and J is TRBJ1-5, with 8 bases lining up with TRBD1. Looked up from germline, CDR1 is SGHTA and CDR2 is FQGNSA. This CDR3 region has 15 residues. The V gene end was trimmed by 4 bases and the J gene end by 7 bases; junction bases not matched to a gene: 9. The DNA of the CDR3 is TGTGCCAGCAGCTCGCCGGGACAGGAGGGCCAGCCCCAGCATTTT. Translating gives CASSSPGQEGQPQHF.

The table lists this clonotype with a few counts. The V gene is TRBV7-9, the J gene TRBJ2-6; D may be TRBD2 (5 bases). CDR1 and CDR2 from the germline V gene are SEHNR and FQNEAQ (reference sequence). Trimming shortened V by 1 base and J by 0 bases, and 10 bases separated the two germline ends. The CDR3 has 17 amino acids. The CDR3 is CASSLEEGGSGANVLTF. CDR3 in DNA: TGTGCCAGCAGCTTAGAAGAGGGCGGCTCTGGGGCCAACGTCCTGACTTTC.

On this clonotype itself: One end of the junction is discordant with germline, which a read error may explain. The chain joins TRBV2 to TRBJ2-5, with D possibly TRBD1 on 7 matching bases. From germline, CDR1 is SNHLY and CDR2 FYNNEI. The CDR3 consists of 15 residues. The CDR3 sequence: CASSEPRLHDREVDF. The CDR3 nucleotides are TGTGCCAGCAGTGAACCGCGCCTTCACGACAGGGAGGTGGACTTC.

CDR3 sequence (DNA): TGTGCCAGCAGCCGGGGAGGCAGTAGCTCCTATAATTCACCCCTCCACTTT. Protein: CASSRGGSSSYNSPLHF. The chain recombines TRBV7-9 with TRBJ1-6; D unresolved. Germline V CDR1 and CDR2: SEHNR, FQNEAQ (reference sequence). Trimming shortened V by 5 bases and J by 0 bases, and 14 bases separated the two germline ends. This CDR3 is 17 amino acids long.

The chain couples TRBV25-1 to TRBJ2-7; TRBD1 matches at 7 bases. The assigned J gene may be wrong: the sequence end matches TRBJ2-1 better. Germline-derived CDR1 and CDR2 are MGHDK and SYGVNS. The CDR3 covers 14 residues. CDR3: CASATQGDGNEQFF. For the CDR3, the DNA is TGTGCCAGCGCCACCCAGGGGGATGGGAATGAGCAGTTCTTC.

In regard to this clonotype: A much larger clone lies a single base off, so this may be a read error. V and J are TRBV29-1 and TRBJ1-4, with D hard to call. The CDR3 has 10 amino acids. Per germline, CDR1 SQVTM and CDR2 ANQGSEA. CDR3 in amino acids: CSVWYEELFF. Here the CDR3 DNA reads TGCAGCGTCTGGTATGAAGAACTGTTTTTT. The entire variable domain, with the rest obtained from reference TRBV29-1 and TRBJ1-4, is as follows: SAVISQKPSRDICQRGTSLTIQCQVDSQVTMMFWYRQQPGQSLTLIATANQGSEATYESGFVIDKFPISRPNLTFSTLTVSNMSPEDSSIYLCSVWYEELFFGSGTQLSVL.

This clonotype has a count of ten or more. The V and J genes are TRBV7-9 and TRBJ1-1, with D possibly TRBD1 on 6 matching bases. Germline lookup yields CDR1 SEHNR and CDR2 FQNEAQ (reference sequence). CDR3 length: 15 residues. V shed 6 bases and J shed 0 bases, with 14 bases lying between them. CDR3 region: CASRGKDRLNTEAFF. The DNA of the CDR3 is TGTGCCAGCAGGGGCAAGGACAGACTGAACACTGAAGCTTTCTTT.

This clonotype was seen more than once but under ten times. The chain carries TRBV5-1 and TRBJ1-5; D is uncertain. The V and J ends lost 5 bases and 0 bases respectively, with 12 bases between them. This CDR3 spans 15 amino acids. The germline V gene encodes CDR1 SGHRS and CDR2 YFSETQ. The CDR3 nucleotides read TGCGCCAGCAGATTAGGACCGGGTAGCAATCAGCCCCAGCATTTT. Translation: CASRLGPGSNQPQHF.

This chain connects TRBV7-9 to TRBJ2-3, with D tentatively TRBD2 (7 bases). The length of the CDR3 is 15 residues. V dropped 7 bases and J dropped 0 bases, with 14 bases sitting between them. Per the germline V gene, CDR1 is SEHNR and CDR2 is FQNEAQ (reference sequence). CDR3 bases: TGTGCCAGCATCCAAGGGGGGGGTAGCACAGATACGCAGTATTTT. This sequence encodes CASIQGGGSTDTQYF.

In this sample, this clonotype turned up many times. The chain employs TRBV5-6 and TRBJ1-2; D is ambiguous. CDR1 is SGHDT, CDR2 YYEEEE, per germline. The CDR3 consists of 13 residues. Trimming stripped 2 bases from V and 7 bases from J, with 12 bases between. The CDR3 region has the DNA TGTGCCAGCAGCTTAAGGTGTTGCGGTGGCTACACCTTC. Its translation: CASSLRCCGGYTF.

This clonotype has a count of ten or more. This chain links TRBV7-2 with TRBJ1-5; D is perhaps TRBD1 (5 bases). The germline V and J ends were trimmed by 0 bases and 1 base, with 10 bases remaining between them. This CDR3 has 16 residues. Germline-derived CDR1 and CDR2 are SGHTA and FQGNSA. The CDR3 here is CASSLAWGGSNQPQHF. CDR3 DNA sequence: TGTGCCAGCAGCTTAGCTTGGGGGGGAAGCAATCAGCCCCAGCATTTT.

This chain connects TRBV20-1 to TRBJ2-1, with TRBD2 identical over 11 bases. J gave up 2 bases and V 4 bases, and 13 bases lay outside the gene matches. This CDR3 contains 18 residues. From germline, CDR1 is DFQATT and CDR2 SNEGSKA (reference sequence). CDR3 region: CSATNPGTSGSTYNEQFF. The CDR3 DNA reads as TGCAGTGCTACCAACCCAGGGACTAGCGGAAGCACCTACAATGAGCAGTTCTTC.

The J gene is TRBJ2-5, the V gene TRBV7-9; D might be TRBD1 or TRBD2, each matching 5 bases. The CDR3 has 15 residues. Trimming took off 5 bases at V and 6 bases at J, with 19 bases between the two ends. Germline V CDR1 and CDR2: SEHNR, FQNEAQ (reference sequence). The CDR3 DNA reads TGTGCCAGCAGCCGCCGGGACGGGGATAGGCAGACCCAGTACTTC. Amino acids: CASSRRDGDRQTQYF.

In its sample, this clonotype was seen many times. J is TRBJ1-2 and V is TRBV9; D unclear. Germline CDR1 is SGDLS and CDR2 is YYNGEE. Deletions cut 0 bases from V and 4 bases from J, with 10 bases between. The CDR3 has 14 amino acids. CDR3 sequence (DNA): TGTGCCAGCAGCGTAGGTCAGGAGCTCTATGGCTACACCTTC. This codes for CASSVGQELYGYTF. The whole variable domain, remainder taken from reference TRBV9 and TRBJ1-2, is DSGVTQTPKHLITATGQRVTLRCSPRSGDLSVYWYQQSLDQGLQFLIQYYNGEERAKGNILERFSAQQFPDLHSELNLSSLELGDSALYFCASSVGQELYGYTFGSGTRLTVV.

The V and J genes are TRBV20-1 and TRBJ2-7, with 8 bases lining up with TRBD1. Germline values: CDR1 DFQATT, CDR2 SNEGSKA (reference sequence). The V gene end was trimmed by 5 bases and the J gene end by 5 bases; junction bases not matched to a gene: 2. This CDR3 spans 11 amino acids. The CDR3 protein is CSAGQGDEQYF. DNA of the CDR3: TGCAGTGCTGGACAGGGTGACGAGCAGTACTTC.

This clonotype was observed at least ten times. The CDR3 nucleotides read TGTGCCAGCAGCCGCAGGGACGCTTATGGCTACACCTTC. Translation: CASSRRDAYGYTF. The chain uses TRBV6-5 and TRBJ1-2; tentatively, D is TRBD1 (5 bases). Between the trimmed V and J ends, which lost 6 bases and 5 bases, there was a span of 13 bases. The CDR3 extends over 13 amino acids. Germline CDR1 and CDR2: MNHEY and SVGAGI.

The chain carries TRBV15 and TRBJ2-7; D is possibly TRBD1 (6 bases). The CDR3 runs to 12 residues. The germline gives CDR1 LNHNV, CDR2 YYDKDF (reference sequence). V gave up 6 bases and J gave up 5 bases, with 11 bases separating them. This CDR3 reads CATRKQGHEQYF. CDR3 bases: TGTGCCACCAGAAAACAGGGCCACGAGCAGTACTTC.

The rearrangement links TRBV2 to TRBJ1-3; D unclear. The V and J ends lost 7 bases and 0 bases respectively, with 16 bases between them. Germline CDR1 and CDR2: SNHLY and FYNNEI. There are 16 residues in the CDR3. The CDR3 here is CASTLGSSTSGNTIYF. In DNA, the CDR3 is TGTGCCAGCACCCTCGGCAGCTCTACCTCTGGAAACACCATATATTTT.

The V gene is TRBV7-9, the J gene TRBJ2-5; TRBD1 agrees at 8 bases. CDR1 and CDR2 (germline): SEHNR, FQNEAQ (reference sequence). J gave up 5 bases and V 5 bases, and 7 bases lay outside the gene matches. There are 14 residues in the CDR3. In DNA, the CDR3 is TGTGCCAGCAGCGGGCCAGGGGGCTGGGAGACCCAGTACTTC. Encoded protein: CASSGPGGWETQYF.